The next 25 T cell receptor beta chains were all read from a single sample in a study of blood T cell repertoires in COVID-19. Repertoires were generated with immunoSEQ multiplex PCR, while TCRdb's copy carries only in-frame clones and drops some. The sample has about 190,000 clones, around 84% seen once. The sample was peripheral blood. All receptors come from a human donor in a cohort sampled during active COVID-19.

The V gene is TRBV12-3 or TRBV12-4, the J gene TRBJ2-1; D gene unclear. Trimming took off 6 bases at V and 4 bases at J, with 4 bases between the two ends. The CDR3 contains 11 residues. The chain's CDR3 is CASSRYNEQFF. Here the CDR3 DNA reads TGTGCCAGCAGCCGGTACAATGAGCAGTTCTTC.

This chain joins TRBV5-5 and TRBJ1-1, with a weak D call TRBD1 (6 bases). There are 13 residues in the CDR3. V shed 1 base and J shed 4 bases, with 8 bases lying between them. Germline values: CDR1 SGHKS, CDR2 YYEKEE (reference sequence). CDR3 DNA: TGTGCCAGCAGCTTGACAGGGAGCACTGAAGCTTTCTTT. It translates to CASSLTGSTEAFF.

The CDR3 loop is CASSLALAGQETQYF. CDR3 nucleotides: TGTGCCAGCAGCTTAGCCTTAGCGGGACAAGAGACCCAGTACTTC. This chain connects TRBV7-7 to TRBJ2-5, with TRBD2 matching over 8 bases. Trimming cost V 0 bases and J 2 bases; bases outside gene matches: 2. The CDR3 runs to 15 residues. The germline V gene encodes CDR1 SSHAT and CDR2 FNYEAQ (reference sequence).

The chain links TRBV7-9 to TRBJ2-6, with a tentative D call TRBD1 (6 bases). Germline V CDR1 and CDR2: SEHNR, FQNEAQ (reference sequence). Trimming removed 1 base at V and 0 bases at J, with 16 bases between. CDR3 length equals 19 residues. The CDR3 DNA reads TGTGCCAGCAGCTTAGGTAGTAGGGGGTCGAGCTCTGGGGCCAACGTCCTGACTTTC. Amino acids: CASSLGSRGSSSGANVLTF. Based on the CDR3 plus reference TRBV7-9 and TRBJ2-6, the full variable domain is DTGVSQNPRHKITKRGQNVTFRCDPISEHNRLYWYRQTLGQGPEFLTYFQNEAQLEKSRLLSDRFSAERPKGSFSTLEIQRTEQGDSAMYLCASSLGSRGSSSGANVLTFGAGSRLTVL.

The rearrangement links TRBV7-8 to TRBJ2-5; tentative D call: TRBD1 (5 bases). V lost 1 base to trimming and J lost 2 bases, with 8 bases between them. Germline V lookup: CDR1 SGHVS, CDR2 FQNEAQ. The CDR3 extends over 14 amino acids. The chain's CDR3 is CASSLGTFQETQYF. CDR3 bases: TGTGCCAGCAGCTTAGGGACATTTCAAGAGACCCAGTACTTC.

V gene TRBV19 combines with J gene TRBJ2-6; no clear D gene. The CDR3 covers 13 residues. The germline gives CDR1 LNHDA, CDR2 SQIVND (reference sequence). V lost 6 bases to trimming and J lost 0 bases, with 3 bases between them. The CDR3 DNA sequence: TGTGCCAGTAGCTTCTCTGGGGCCAACGTCCTGACTTTC. Its protein is CASSFSGANVLTF.

The genes are TRBV6-2 or TRBV6-3 and TRBJ2-6; 7 bases line up with TRBD1. CDR3 length: 17 amino acids. CDR1 and CDR2 (germline): MNHEY, SVGEGT. The V segment lost 2 bases and the J segment 3 bases; nucleotides outside the gene matches: 7. For the CDR3, the DNA is TGTGCCAGCAGTTACGGGGTAACAGGGGTTGGGGCCAACGTCCTGACTTTC. Residues: CASSYGVTGVGANVLTF.

At least ten counts were recorded for this clone. The chain combines TRBV6-5 with TRBJ1-5; no firm D call. The germline gives CDR1 MNHEY, CDR2 SVGAGI. V was cut by 7 bases and J by 0 bases, with 4 bases left in between. The CDR3 contains 12 residues. The CDR3 nucleotides read TGTGCCAGCAAATATAGCAATCAGCCCCAGCATTTT. Protein product: CASKYSNQPQHF.

The rearrangement uses TRBV5-1 and TRBJ2-2, with D hard to call. CDR3 size: 15 residues. Germline V gene sequence: CDR1 SGHRS, CDR2 YFSETQ. Trimming took 4 bases from V and 3 from J, leaving 13 bases between them. The CDR3 loop is CASSANLADTGELFF. The CDR3 DNA follows: TGCGCCAGCAGCGCAAACCTCGCGGACACCGGGGAGCTGTTTTTT. Full variable domain (remainder filled in from reference TRBV5-1 and TRBJ2-2): KAGVTQTPRYLIKTRGQQVTLSCSPISGHRSVSWYQQTPGQGLQFLFEYFSETQRNKGNFPGRFSGRQFSNSRSEMNVSTLELGDSALYLCASSANLADTGELFFGEGSRLTVL.

This chain connects TRBV19 to TRBJ1-3; 7 bases are shared with TRBD1. The V gene's germline CDR1 is LNHDA and CDR2 SQIVND (reference sequence). After removal of 6 bases from V and 0 bases from J, the junction contained 5 bases not matched to a gene. CDR3 size: 15 residues. CDR3 loop: CASSPPGGSGNTIYF. The CDR3 nucleotides read TGTGCCAGTAGCCCCCCAGGGGGCTCTGGAAACACCATATATTTT.

As to this clone: The sample has other DNA sequences that encode this CDR3 too. CDR3 protein: CASRTQGGGYTF. The CDR3, as DNA: TGTGCCAGCAGGACACAGGGGGGGGGCTACACCTTC. The rearrangement uses TRBV12-3 or TRBV12-4 and TRBJ1-2, with 8 bases identical to TRBD1. The length of the CDR3 is 12 residues. V was clipped by 6 bases and J by 8 bases; unmatched bases: 5.

The V and J genes are TRBV30 and TRBJ1-1, with D uncertain. Germline CDR1 is GTSNPN and CDR2 is SVGIG (reference sequence). The V end was cut by 0 bases, the J end by 3 bases, with 11 bases between. CDR3 size: 14 residues. The CDR3 sequence is CAWSVLATHTEAFF. The CDR3 DNA reads as TGTGCCTGGAGTGTACTAGCAACCCACACTGAAGCTTTCTTT. The whole variable domain, filled in from reference TRBV30 and TRBJ1-1, reads SQTIHQWPATLVQPVGSPLSLECTVEGTSNPNLYWYRQAAGRGLQLLFYSVGIGQISSEVPQNLSASRPQDRQFILSSKKLLLSDSGFYLCAWSVLATHTEAFFGQGTRLTVV.

This sequence joins TRBV14 and TRBJ2-7; TRBD2 agrees at 10 bases. J gave up 3 bases and V 0 bases, and 5 bases lay outside the gene matches. The V gene's germline CDR1 is SGHDN and CDR2 FVKESK. There are 16 residues in the CDR3. CDR3 DNA sequence: TGTGCCAGCAGCCAAGAACTAGCGGGACCTATCTACGAGCAGTACTTC. Translation gives CASSQELAGPIYEQYF.

This clone was observed once. The chain links TRBV5-6 to TRBJ1-1; perhaps TRBD1 as D (6 bases). V lost 2 bases and J 4 bases, leaving 9 bases between the germline ends. The CDR3 runs to 13 residues. Germline-derived CDR1 and CDR2 are SGHDT and YYEEEE. CDR3 coding DNA: TGTGCCAGCAGCTTCAAAGGGGGCACTGAAGCTTTCTTT. Protein sequence: CASSFKGGTEAFF.

V gene TRBV5-1 combines with J gene TRBJ2-1; 7 nucleotides align to TRBD1. V lost 4 bases, J lost 5 bases, and 6 bases stayed unmatched. Germline lookup yields CDR1 SGHRS and CDR2 YFSETQ. This CDR3 region has 14 residues. The CDR3: CASSRQGGNNEQFF. CDR3 sequence (DNA): TGCGCCAGCAGCCGACAGGGTGGGAACAATGAGCAGTTCTTC.

This chain links TRBV12-3 or TRBV12-4 with TRBJ1-2; no definite D call. This CDR3 has 11 amino acids. The V end lost 4 bases, the J end lost 9 bases, and 9 bases lay between the germline ends. The CDR3 sequence: CASSSSRSYTF. CDR3 coding DNA: TGTGCCAGCAGTTCCTCCAGGAGCTACACCTTC.

The J gene is TRBJ2-1, the V gene TRBV3-1 (or the pseudogene TRBV3-2); 8 bases are shared with TRBD2. Germline V gene lookup returns CDR1 LGHDT and CDR2 YNNKEL (reference sequence). V lost 4 bases and J lost 3; bases outside the gene matches: 5. The CDR3 is 15 residues long. The DNA of the CDR3 is TGTGCCAGCAGCCCAACGGGAGGGGACTACAATGAGCAGTTCTTC. Its translation is CASSPTGGDYNEQFF.

A few counts support this clone. The rearrangement uses TRBV5-1 and TRBJ2-6; possible D gene TRBD1, 6 bases. The CDR3 consists of 15 residues. Germline V gene sequence: CDR1 SGHRS, CDR2 YFSETQ. V was shortened by 4 bases and J by 1 base, with 9 bases between the two germline ends. The CDR3 nucleotides read TGCGCCAGCAGCCAAACAGGGTCTGGGGCCAACGTCCTGACTTTC. Translation: CASSQTGSGANVLTF.

The chain joins TRBV27 to TRBJ2-3; no reliable D call. CDR3 size: 13 residues. V was trimmed by 5 bases and J by 8 bases, leaving 14 bases between them. Germline-derived CDR1 and CDR2 are MNHEY and SMNVEV (reference sequence). The CDR3 sequence is CASSPFGGGTQYF. In DNA, the CDR3 is TGTGCCAGCAGTCCTTTCGGCGGCGGTACGCAGTATTTT.

This clone was counted a few times. The rearrangement links TRBV15 to TRBJ2-4; the match to TRBD2 covers 15 bases. Germline V gene sequence: CDR1 LNHNV, CDR2 YYDKDF (reference sequence). The CDR3 extends over 13 amino acids. The trim removed 3 bases at V and 12 bases at J, leaving 0 bases unmatched. The CDR3 bases are TGTGCCACCAGCAGGGGACTAGCGGGGGGTCAGTACTTC. This gives the protein CATSRGLAGGQYF.

The rearrangement links TRBV6-2 or TRBV6-3 to TRBJ1-1; TRBD1 might be the D (6 bases). The germline V gene has CDR1 MNHEY and CDR2 SVGEGT. The V end lost 6 bases, the J end lost 8 bases, and 25 bases lay between the germline ends. The CDR3 contains 16 residues. In nucleotides, the CDR3 is TGTGCCAGCAGCCTATGGGACACTCGGATCCTCGGGGAAGCTTTCTTT. Translating gives CASSLWDTRILGEAFF.

This chain joins TRBV19 and TRBJ2-1, with no clear D. CDR1 and CDR2 from the germline V gene are LNHDA and SQIVND (reference sequence). The CDR3 has 14 residues. Trimming removed 5 bases from V and 2 bases from J, with 10 bases in between. CDR3 protein: CASSQFSAYNEQFF. As DNA, the CDR3 is TGTGCCAGTAGTCAATTTTCAGCCTACAATGAGCAGTTCTTC.

The rearrangement uses TRBV6-5 and TRBJ2-7; D is unclear. Germline V gives CDR1 MNHEY, CDR2 SVGAGI. The CDR3 totals 14 residues. V lost 2 bases to trimming and J lost 5 bases, with 13 bases between them. The CDR3 nucleotides read TGTGCCAGCAGTTACGCTCGTTCGAGGAACGAGCAGTACTTC. Its protein is CASSYARSRNEQYF.

V usage is TRBV11-2 and J usage is TRBJ1-6; D might be TRBD1 (5 bases). The germline CDR1 and CDR2 sequences are SGHAT and FQNNGV. V was shortened by 2 bases and J by 7 bases, with 9 bases between the two germline ends. This CDR3 is built from 14 residues. CDR3 sequence: CASSLLTENSPLHF. Written as DNA, the CDR3 is TGTGCCAGCAGCTTATTGACAGAAAATTCACCCCTCCACTTT.

This clone was picked up one time. The genes are TRBV30 and TRBJ2-7, with D possibly TRBD2 on 5 matching bases. Germline assignment: CDR1 GTSNPN and CDR2 SVGIG (reference sequence). There are 13 residues in the CDR3. Deletions cut 4 bases from V and 4 bases from J, with 14 bases between. The CDR3 DNA sequence: TGTGCCTGGACAACGGGGAGCTGGTACGAGCAGTACTTC. The encoded protein is CAWTTGSWYEQYF. The complete variable domain, with remaining parts taken from reference TRBV30 and TRBJ2-7, reads SQTIHQWPATLVQPVGSPLSLECTVEGTSNPNLYWYRQAAGRGLQLLFYSVGIGQISSEVPQNLSASRPQDRQFILSSKKLLLSDSGFYLCAWTTGSWYEQYFGPGTRLTVT.